This TCR beta chain originates from a study of memory CD4+ T cells and cytomegalovirus serostatus. Study details: Donors were healthy Belgian adults, fewer than ten CMV seropositive and some 24 seronegative.

Unmatched junction bases numbered 3, after V lost 0 bases and J lost 2 bases. The CDR3 spans 16 residues. Germline V lookup: CDR1 LGHNA, CDR2 YNFKEQ. Study processing details: Out-of-frame sequences were removed, leaving 2,204,828 distinct TCRbeta sequences. Assay: immunoSEQ multiplex PCR; the TCRdb copy retains only in-frame clones and omits some. V, J and clone size were drawn from that table, and D and trimming were deduced from the DNA. The sample contains about 41,000 clones, 76% of which appear only once. This clone is judged medium-sized. Its antigen is undetermined. The sort gate was single viable CD3+CD4+CD8-CD45RO+ cells for memory CD4+ T cells. Serostatus was set by detecting CMV pp150, pp28, p38, p52 IgG. Study-level results: CD4+ memory repertoires contained about 40% of the roughly 160 reported CMV TCRbeta sequences.

Sequencing was performed on memory CD4+ T cells from blood. The receptor's source is an adult in good health and CMV-seronegative. The chain recombines TRBV4-2 with TRBJ2-7, with 11 bases matching TRBD2. CDR3 nucleotides: TGTGCCAGCAGCCAAGATTTGACTAGCGGGGCCTACGAGCAGTACTTC. Its protein product is CASSQDLTSGAYEQYF.